The clone carrying this T cell receptor (beta chain) was observed many times. Individual cDNA molecules each carried unique molecular identifiers attached by the library. Original handling: Across samples, TCR counts had a median of roughly 100,000 and ranged from roughly 23,224 to 690,600. TCRdb passed the RACE reads through MiXCR, listing each CDR3 protein once. The V and J calls follow TCRdb's processing rather than the paper's. The sample yields 300,000 to 400,000 distinct CDR3 sequences, roughly 6.9% seen once. Time point of the sample: patch test 1, 2 weeks after DPC sensitization. Treatment described: therapeutic diphenylcyclopropenone sensitization with weekly scalp DPC. People who gave samples had alopecia, were 18 to 70 years old, and were suitable for DPC. Germline loops: CDR1 LGHNA, CDR2 YSLEER. This CDR3 is built from 12 residues. V gave up 0 bases and J gave up 6 bases, with 4 bases separating them.

This record comes from a study of human T cells and chemical hapten exposure. The overall study: Alopecia areata, totalis or universalis affected patients who were mostly female.

The chain carries TRBV4-3 and TRBJ2-3; no clear D. This specimen was whole blood, taken in connection with sensitization to the hapten diphenylcyclopropenone (DPC). This receptor was identified in a woman younger than 30 with alopecia areata. Some clones in this sample may be carry-over from other donors' samples. The CDR3 loop reads CASSQESDTQYF. Written as DNA, the CDR3 is TGCGCCAGCAGCCAAGAATCGGATACGCAGTATTTT.